These 24 T cell receptor beta chains originate from one sample sequenced in a study of blood T cells in healthy people across ages (dated by TCRdb to the mid-2010s). The library was made by 5' RACE. This sample was sequenced with an Illumina HiSeq 2500. The second PCR ran for roughly 7 to 11 cycles and used a J-beta primer mix along with a sample-barcoded 5' primer. TCRdb itself trimmed the public reads at Q25 with fastp, ran MiXCR and retained productive beta chains. Rows with a matching CDR3 protein are joined into one entry that keeps the most common DNA and genes. The sample has 750,000 to 950,000 distinct CDR3 sequences on record, 20% to 30% of them singletons. The ten top clones hold around 3% of the sample. These same records also appear under a second study, on T cells of mothers and their children.

Sequences were obtained from blood. Source of these receptors: a boy younger than 18 in good health.

The chain combines TRBV6-5 with TRBJ1-1; D ambiguous. V lost 4 bases and J 7 bases, leaving 13 bases between the germline ends. Germline V gene sequence: CDR1 MNHEY, CDR2 SVGAGI. The CDR3 totals 13 residues. This CDR3 reads CASSLTHLGEAFF. CDR3 in DNA: TGTGCCAGCAGTTTGACTCACTTGGGTGAAGCTTTCTTT.

V usage is TRBV3-1 and J usage is TRBJ1-6; 10 bases line up with TRBD1. Germline CDR1 and CDR2: LGHDT and YNNKEL (reference sequence). With 3 bases clipped from V and 11 bases from J, the junction kept 10 bases outside the gene matches. This CDR3 is 16 amino acids long. CDR3 sequence (DNA): TGTGCCAGCAGCCAGCAGGGGTGGACAGGGGGTACACCCCTCCACTTT. Protein: CASSQQGWTGGTPLHF. Using reference TRBV3-1 and TRBJ1-6 for the parts outside the CDR3, the full variable domain is DTAVSQTPKYLVTQMGNDKSIKCEQNLGHDTMYWYKQDSKKFLKIMFSYNNKELIINETVPNRFSPKSPDKAHLNLHINSLELGDSAVYFCASSQQGWTGGTPLHFGNGTRLTVT.

This clonotype turned up a few times. The chain uses TRBV9 and TRBJ2-2, with 7 bases lining up with TRBD1. The CDR3 is made up of 16 amino acids. Germline V gene sequence: CDR1 SGDLS, CDR2 YYNGEE. V lost 1 base and J lost 2; bases outside the gene matches: 5. CDR3 nucleotide sequence: TGTGCCAGCAGCGTACTGGGACAGCCTAACACCGGGGAGCTGTTTTTT. Translation gives CASSVLGQPNTGELFF.

The V gene is TRBV25-1, the J gene TRBJ2-7; 8 positions match TRBD1. CDR3 length equals 14 residues. CDR1 is MGHDK and CDR2 is SYGVNS in the germline V gene. Trimming at V came to 4 bases and at J to 4 bases, leaving 6 bases not matched to a gene. Here the CDR3 DNA reads TGTGCCAGCAGTGCGACAGGGGTACAGTACGAGCAGTACTTC. Protein sequence: CASSATGVQYEQYF.

The CDR3 spells CSARDSNSPKRYEQYF. The CDR3 DNA reads TGCAGTGCTAGAGATAGTAATAGCCCGAAGCGGTACGAGCAGTACTTC. The V call is TRBV20-1, the J call TRBJ2-7; maybe TRBD2 (5 bases). V was cut by 0 bases and J by 4 bases, with 19 bases left in between. The CDR3 extends over 16 amino acids. Germline CDR1 DFQATT, CDR2 SNEGSKA (reference sequence).

The chain links TRBV20-1 to TRBJ2-5; unclear D gene. The length of the CDR3 is 14 residues. Trimming removed 4 bases at V and 11 bases at J, with 23 bases between. Germline CDR1 and CDR2: DFQATT and SNEGSKA (reference sequence). In DNA, the CDR3 is TGCAGTGCTATAAGGTTTGGTGTGGTCTACCAGCAGTACTTC. Translating gives CSAIRFGVVYQQYF.

The rearrangement uses TRBV7-9 and TRBJ2-5; no reliable D call. Germline V gives CDR1 SEHNR, CDR2 FQNEAQ (reference sequence). V was trimmed by 6 bases and J by 5 bases, leaving 10 bases between them. The CDR3 is 12 amino acids. The CDR3 DNA reads as TGTGCCAGCAGACTCCCCGGGGAGACCCAGTACTTC. Protein sequence: CASRLPGETQYF.

The chain combines TRBV7-3 with TRBJ2-1, with D unresolved. With 5 bases removed from V and 6 bases from J, the gap between germline ends came to 11 bases. Germline values: CDR1 SGHTA, CDR2 FQGTGA. There are 13 residues in the CDR3. CDR3 DNA sequence: TGTGCCAGCAGCCTAGACGGGTCCAATGAGCAGTTCTTC. This sequence encodes CASSLDGSNEQFF.

This rearrangement joins TRBV12-3 or TRBV12-4 to TRBJ1-5, with 8 nucleotides matching TRBD1. With V trimmed by 5 bases and J by 0 bases, 3 bases remained unmatched. The CDR3 is made up of 15 amino acids. The CDR3 coding sequence is TGTGCCAGCAGTGGAGGACAGGGTAGCAATCAGCCCCAGCATTTT. This codes for CASSGGQGSNQPQHF.

The chain's CDR3 is CASSSQRTANGGETQYF. As DNA, the CDR3 is TGTGCCAGCAGTTCCCAGCGGACAGCCAATGGTGGAGAGACCCAGTACTTC. This chain joins TRBV6-5 and TRBJ2-5, with D possibly matching TRBD1 (6 bases). The CDR3 loop spans 17 amino acids. V lost 4 bases and J lost 4, with 22 bases in between. In germline, CDR1 is MNHEY, CDR2 SVGAGI.

The chain couples TRBV2 to TRBJ1-4; D is unclear. The CDR3 covers 15 residues. The V and J ends lost 3 bases and 4 bases respectively, with 12 bases between them. From germline, CDR1 is SNHLY and CDR2 FYNNEI. CDR3: CASSEARGNNEKLFF. The CDR3 bases are TGTGCCAGCAGTGAGGCCCGAGGGAATAATGAAAAACTGTTTTTT.

The J gene is TRBJ1-4, the V gene TRBV5-1; D is possibly TRBD1 (5 bases). In germline, CDR1 is SGHRS, CDR2 YFSETQ. The CDR3 is 15 residues long. Trimming shortened V by 4 bases and J by 2 bases, and 12 bases separated the two germline ends. CDR3 sequence (DNA): TGCGCCAGCAGCGGGACCGGTAGCACTAATGAAAAACTGTTTTTT. It specifies CASSGTGSTNEKLFF. Drawing the rest from reference TRBV5-1 and TRBJ1-4, the complete variable domain is KAGVTQTPRYLIKTRGQQVTLSCSPISGHRSVSWYQQTPGQGLQFLFEYFSETQRNKGNFPGRFSGRQFSNSRSEMNVSTLELGDSALYLCASSGTGSTNEKLFFGSGTQLSVL.

CDR3 residues: CAIRRQVRGEQYF. Here the CDR3 DNA reads TGTGCCATCAGGAGACAGGTACGGGGCGAGCAGTACTTC. The V call is TRBV10-3, the J call TRBJ2-7; tentative D call: TRBD1 (6 bases). The CDR3 is made up of 13 amino acids. CDR1 is ENHRY and CDR2 is SYGVKD in the germline V gene. V was pared by 6 bases and J by 6 bases, with 15 bases between.

The chain combines TRBV4-1 with TRBJ2-7, with D uncertain. This CDR3 contains 12 residues. In germline, CDR1 is MGHRA, CDR2 YSYEKL. The V end lost 0 bases, the J end lost 7 bases, and 7 bases lay between the germline ends. The CDR3 here is CASSQELGEQYF. CDR3 nucleotides: TGCGCCAGCAGCCAAGAACTGGGGGAGCAGTACTTC.

The chain employs TRBV12-3 or TRBV12-4 and TRBJ1-2; possibly TRBD1 for D (5 bases). With 5 bases removed from V and 7 bases from J, the gap between germline ends came to 14 bases. The CDR3 covers 13 residues. The CDR3 sequence is CASSPWGDSGYTF. CDR3 DNA sequence: TGTGCCAGCAGTCCATGGGGGGATAGTGGCTACACCTTC.

The chain links TRBV12-3 or TRBV12-4 to TRBJ2-5; the match to TRBD1 covers 7 bases. There are 16 residues in the CDR3. Unmatched junction bases numbered 15, after V lost 6 bases and J lost 5 bases. CDR3 in DNA: TGTGCCAGCAGCCCCGGCGTAGGGGGCGTCGGGGAGACCCAGTACTTC. It yields the protein CASSPGVGGVGETQYF.

The chain couples TRBV5-5 to TRBJ2-5; 8 positions match TRBD1. CDR1 is SGHKS and CDR2 is YYEKEE in the germline V gene (reference sequence). Unmatched junction bases numbered 10, after V lost 2 bases and J lost 1 base. This CDR3 spans 17 amino acids. The CDR3 sequence is CASSLLTGDSSQETQYF. The DNA for the CDR3 is TGTGCCAGCAGCTTACTGACAGGGGACTCGTCCCAAGAGACCCAGTACTTC. The whole variable domain, remainder taken from reference TRBV5-5 and TRBJ2-5, is DAGVTQSPTHLIKTRGQQVTLRCSPISGHKSVSWYQQVLGQGPQFIFQYYEKEERGRGNFPDRFSARQFPNYSSELNVNALLLGDSALYLCASSLLTGDSSQETQYFGPGTRLLVL.

The chain recombines TRBV27 with TRBJ1-2; 8 bases are a match to TRBD1. This CDR3 contains 14 residues. The germline V gene encodes CDR1 MNHEY and CDR2 SMNVEV (reference sequence). Unmatched junction bases numbered 7, after V lost 4 bases and J lost 6 bases. DNA of the CDR3: TGTGCCAGCAGTTGGTCCGGACAGGGAAATGGCTACACCTTC. Translation gives CASSWSGQGNGYTF.

This clonotype showed up many times. The chain joins TRBV18 to TRBJ2-5; 8 nucleotides match TRBD2. Germline CDR1 and CDR2: KGHSH and LQKENI. The CDR3 consists of 14 residues. J lost 2 bases, V lost 3 bases, and 2 bases had no gene match. CDR3 loop: CASSPQRGQETQYF. The CDR3 bases are TGTGCCAGCTCACCGCAGCGGGGGCAAGAGACCCAGTACTTC. Combining the CDR3 with reference TRBV18 and TRBJ2-5 gives the whole variable domain NAGVMQNPRHLVRRRGQEARLRCSPMKGHSHVYWYRQLPEEGLKFMVYLQKENIIDESGMPKERFSAEFPKEGPSILRIQQVVRGDSAAYFCASSPQRGQETQYFGPGTRLLVL.

The chain links TRBV5-1 to TRBJ2-2, with 9 bases aligning to TRBD1. This CDR3 comprises 15 residues. The V segment lost 4 bases and the J segment 7 bases; nucleotides outside the gene matches: 8. From germline, CDR1 is SGHRS and CDR2 YFSETQ. This CDR3 is CASSNRDREDGELFF. The CDR3 DNA sequence: TGCGCCAGCAGCAACCGGGACAGGGAGGACGGGGAGCTGTTTTTT. The full variable domain, rest sourced from reference TRBV5-1 and TRBJ2-2, is KAGVTQTPRYLIKTRGQQVTLSCSPISGHRSVSWYQQTPGQGLQFLFEYFSETQRNKGNFPGRFSGRQFSNSRSEMNVSTLELGDSALYLCASSNRDREDGELFFGEGSRLTVL.

The chain uses TRBV11-1 and TRBJ2-3; D gene uncertain. CDR3 length: 14 amino acids. Germline CDR1 SGHAT, CDR2 FQDESV (reference sequence). V lost 1 base to trimming and J lost 3 bases, with 8 bases between them. The CDR3: CASSLEQETDTQYF. The CDR3, as DNA: TGTGCCAGCAGCTTAGAGCAGGAAACAGATACGCAGTATTTT.

The gene calls are TRBV11-1 and TRBJ1-2; D is ambiguous. The CDR3 is 13 amino acids. Germline V CDR1 and CDR2: SGHAT, FQDESV (reference sequence). Trimming took off 3 bases at V and 1 base at J, with 6 bases between the two ends. CDR3 coding DNA: TGTGCCAGCAGCTTCCGAAATAACTATGGCTACACCTTC. It codes for CASSFRNNYGYTF.

The chain has TRBV24-1 and TRBJ1-1, with D unresolved. CDR1 is KGHDR, CDR2 SFDVKD, per germline. V dropped 0 bases and J dropped 1 base, with 11 bases sitting between them. This CDR3 region has 16 residues. The CDR3 reads CATSDLGSAGNTEAFF. As DNA, the CDR3 is TGTGCCACCAGTGATTTGGGTTCAGCGGGGAACACTGAAGCTTTCTTT.

This clonotype showed up just a few times. The rearrangement links TRBV13 to TRBJ1-1, with 10 bases lining up with TRBD1. Germline-derived CDR1 and CDR2 are PRHDT and FYEKMQ (reference sequence). This CDR3 has 16 residues. V was clipped by 5 bases and J by 1 base; unmatched bases: 7. DNA of the CDR3: TGTGCCAGCAGCCTAACGGGACAGGGGAAGAACACTGAAGCTTTCTTT. Translated: CASSLTGQGKNTEAFF.